This TCR beta chain was found in a study of T cells in Graves' hyperthyroidism and ophthalmopathy (dated by TCRdb to about 2019). Regarding the complete study: Peripheral blood was collected at initial diagnosis, before any treatment. Thyroid tissue and blood T-cell repertoires from six Graves' hyperthyroidism patients were also compared in the study. According to the paper, TCR Vbeta CDR3 sequencing was carried out on over 130 peripheral blood samples, which came from over 40 ophthalmopathy, 70 to 80 hyperthyroidism and about 17 progressor patients. After blood sampling, hyperthyroidism patients were treated with methimazole at a starting dose of 30 mg daily, and ophthalmopathy patients were treated with high-dose intravenous methylprednisolone. To identify distinguishing TCR V-J signatures, a discovery cohort of around 100 patients was used, comprising under 45 with Graves' ophthalmopathy and around 57 with stable Graves' hyperthyroidism. Prospective prediction of ophthalmopathy was tested in an independent validation cohort consisting of roughly 19 hyperthyroidism patients and 15 to 17 patients who later progressed to ophthalmopathy. The approximately 100 discovery patients were divided at random into training and test sets in a 7:3 ratio.

The paper as a whole reports these results and caveats: Ophthalmopathy was separated from stable hyperthyroidism by a 13 V-J signature model, with around 90% sensitivity and approximately 81% specificity obtained in cross-validation and 80%/75% obtained in testing. Most expanded thyroid clonotypes (frequency above 0.001) were also detected in blood, suggesting blood repertoires may reflect thyroid immune responses. No statistical method was used to fix the sample size in advance, and group allocation was not hidden from the investigators. In validation, the model predicted progression to ophthalmopathy a median of approximately 6.3 months before onset, with about 71% sensitivity and about 72% specificity.

Concerning this clonotype: The target of this receptor is not known. The sample holds no much larger clone one base away, and base qualities are not on file.

Stable Graves' hyperthyroidism was defined as the absence of progression to ophthalmopathy over 18 months of follow-up. The hyperthyroidism patients were between 18 and 65 years old and newly diagnosed, with a disease duration of less than 2 months. Any patient with an uncontrolled infection, another autoimmune disease, pregnancy or lactation was excluded. Clinical symptoms, serum thyroxine and TRAb, thyroid ultrasound, and orbital computed tomography formed the basis for the diagnoses. PBMCs were isolated from approximately 10 ml of fresh peripheral blood by Ficoll-Paque density gradient centrifugation. Total RNA was extracted with Trizol reagent, and quality was checked on an Agilent 2100 Bioanalyzer. The TCR beta CDR3 regions were amplified from RNA transcripts. The TCR CDR3 was subjected to a first round of RT-PCR using the HTBI primer set and the Qiagen OneStep RT-PCR kit. A second multiplex PCR round built the libraries, followed by size selection and purification. Sequencing of the libraries was done on an Illumina HiSeq2000 using paired-end 100 bp reads. Per the original workflow: SOAPnuke was used to process the raw data, with reads discarded if the reads contained adapters or uncalled bases, had a mean Phred below 15, or lacked an exact constant-primer or identifier match. COPE v1.2.5 was used to merge high-quality paired reads, and clonotypes were defined as unique nucleotide sequences. Clonotypes were aligned to IMGT TRBV, TRBD and TRBJ reference segments using MiTCR v1.1. Analysis was restricted to V-J combinations with a frequency above 0.0001, which covered just over 98% of repertoires. The TCS score was defined as F50 (clonal expansion) divided by E x V (chaos), with BLOSUM62-based TCRdist calculated between CDR3 peptides within each V-J. Welch's t-statistics and random forest reduced around 550 V-J features to under 15, which were used in a naive Bayes classifier (R e1071). Using fastp trimming at Q25 and MiXCR clonotype assembly, TCRdb reanalyzed the public sequencing data and kept in-frame beta chains. Rows are combined by CDR3 protein, so each entry shows the most common genes and DNA. TCRdb's processing, not the authors', yielded these V and J calls. Within this sample are 470,000 or so distinct CDR3 sequences, with more than 20% of them counted one time only. About 30% of the sample goes to the ten largest clones.

Material: blood. The receptor comes from a young man with Graves' hyperthyroidism.

The nucleotides read TGTGCCAGTAGTATAGAGACTGTAGTCCTCAGAGAAGCTTTCTTT. It encodes CASSIETVVLREAFF. The V and J genes are TRBV19 and TRBJ1-1, with the D gene not confidently named. Reading from cysteine to phenylalanine, the CDR3 counts 15 amino acids. Of the read, only the CDR3 DNA is kept; its 45 bases are in frame from base 1. V and J are truncated by 0 bases and 8 bases respectively, leaving an intervening sequence of 16 bases. Taken from the germline V gene (reference sequence), the CDR1 and CDR2 loops are LNHDA and SQIVND.